A single sample is the source of the 24 T cell receptor beta chains below, sequenced in a study of OX40 agonist ivuxolimab in advanced cancers. The method was immunoSEQ multiplex PCR; TCRdb's version includes in-frame clones alone and lacks a portion of them. Of tens of thousands of clones in the sample, under 90% were seen once. The sample here was CD4+ or CD8+ T cells sorted from blood, taken in a trial of the OX40 agonist ivuxolimab. These receptors came from an adult with an advanced solid tumor such as melanoma, head and neck, liver or kidney cancer.

J is TRBJ2-3 and V is TRBV29-1, with unresolved D. V dropped 5 bases and J dropped 4 bases, with 10 bases sitting between them. This CDR3 comprises 12 residues. Germline values: CDR1 SQVTM, CDR2 ANQGSEA. The CDR3 is CSVTPGADTQYF. CDR3 DNA sequence: TGCAGCGTTACCCCTGGGGCAGATACGCAGTATTTT.

The V call is TRBV19, the J call TRBJ2-2; 8 positions agree with TRBD2. This CDR3 contains 14 residues. Germline CDR1 reads LNHDA; CDR2 reads SQIVND (reference sequence). V was pared by 2 bases and J by 7 bases, with 3 bases of the junction left unmatched. CDR3 nucleotides: TGTGCCAGTAGTATATCAGCGGGAGACGGGGAGCTGTTTTTT. Its protein is CASSISAGDGELFF.

The chain has TRBV30 and TRBJ1-1; D is ambiguous. The CDR3 runs to 13 residues. Germline assignment: CDR1 GTSNPN and CDR2 SVGIG (reference sequence). The CDR3 coding sequence is TGTGCACTGGAGGCTAGAGGGAACACTGAAGCTTTCTTT. Translating gives CALEARGNTEAFF.

The sample holds a few counts of this clone. The chain employs TRBV11-2 and TRBJ2-3; 8 nucleotides match TRBD2. Germline values: CDR1 SGHAT, CDR2 FQNNGV. This CDR3 has 14 amino acids. V was pared by 1 base and J by 4 bases, with 1 base of the junction left unmatched. The CDR3 reads CASSLGGRPDTQYF. The CDR3 DNA is TGTGCCAGCAGCTTAGGCGGGAGGCCAGATACGCAGTATTTT.

The CDR3 sequence: CASSTGLSSGNTIYF. CDR3 coding DNA: TGTGCCAGCAGCACGGGCCTGAGCTCTGGAAACACCATATATTTT. This rearrangement joins TRBV6-5 to TRBJ1-3; D unclear. V was shortened by 6 bases and J by 0 bases, with 12 bases between the two germline ends. Germline CDR1 and CDR2: MNHEY and SVGAGI. CDR3 size: 15 residues.

The chain uses TRBV7-9 and TRBJ2-2; 11 bases fit TRBD2. V lost 5 bases and J lost 6; bases outside the gene matches: 11. The CDR3 consists of 17 residues. CDR1 and CDR2 (germline): SEHNR, FQNEAQ (reference sequence). DNA of the CDR3: TGTGCCAGCAGCCCAAGTCCCACTAGCGGGAGACCCGGGGAGCTGTTTTTT. This gives the protein CASSPSPTSGRPGELFF.

DNA of the CDR3: TGTGCCAGCAGCTCCGCCGTGGGCACTGAAGCTTTCTTT. Translated: CASSSAVGTEAFF. The genes are TRBV7-2 and TRBJ1-1; D gene uncertain. The germline V gene has CDR1 SGHTA and CDR2 FQGNSA. The CDR3 contains 13 residues. V lost 4 bases to trimming and J lost 4 bases, with 10 bases between them.

In DNA, the CDR3 is TGCGCCAGCAGCCCCTCCGGAAACACCATATATTTT. It yields the protein CASSPSGNTIYF. The chain employs TRBV5-1 and TRBJ1-3; the D is unclear. Germline V gene data show CDR1 as SGHRS and CDR2 as YFSETQ. There are 12 residues in the CDR3. Trimming left V 4 bases short and J 4 bases short, with 6 bases between.

The genes are TRBV2 and TRBJ2-2; D possibly corresponds to TRBD2 (5 bases). Trimming stripped 6 bases from V and 3 bases from J, with 14 bases between. This CDR3 is built from 15 residues. CDR1 and CDR2 from the germline V gene are SNHLY and FYNNEI. The CDR3 DNA follows: TGTGCCAGCAGGAGGGCGAGGGCGGACACCGGGGAGCTGTTTTTT. The encoded protein is CASRRARADTGELFF.

The V and J genes are TRBV19 and TRBJ2-2, with 9 bases lining up with TRBD1. Unmatched junction bases numbered 4, after V lost 4 bases and J lost 7 bases. Germline V gene sequence: CDR1 LNHDA, CDR2 SQIVND (reference sequence). The CDR3 has 14 amino acids. CDR3 nucleotide sequence: TGTGCCAGTAGTAGGGGGACAGGGAACGGGGAGCTGTTTTTT. Protein sequence: CASSRGTGNGELFF.

The J gene is TRBJ2-2, the V gene TRBV4-2, with D unresolved. The CDR3 extends over 12 amino acids. From germline, CDR1 is LGHNA and CDR2 YNFKEQ. Trimming removed 4 bases from V and 7 bases from J, with 7 bases in between. The CDR3 nucleotides read TGTGCCAGCAGCCGTAGCATCGGGGAGCTGTTTTTT. It translates to CASSRSIGELFF.

This clone appeared a single time. This chain joins TRBV5-4 and TRBJ2-3, with D perhaps matching TRBD1 (5 bases). The CDR3 consists of 17 residues. Germline V lookup: CDR1 SGHNT, CDR2 YYREEE (reference sequence). Trimming stripped 1 base from V and 0 bases from J, with 15 bases between. In nucleotides, the CDR3 is TGTGCCAGCAGCTTGTTCGCAGGGTATTCGAGCACAGATACGCAGTATTTT. Amino acid sequence: CASSLFAGYSSTDTQYF.

This clone was found once. V and J are TRBV10-2 and TRBJ2-1, with 9 bases that match TRBD1. The V gene end was trimmed by 8 bases and the J gene end by 8 bases; junction bases not matched to a gene: 10. Germline assignment: CDR1 WSHSY and CDR2 SAAADI. CDR3 size: 14 residues. DNA for the CDR3: TGCGCCAGCGCGGCGGGGGACAGGGCGCATGAGCAGTTCTTC. Translating gives CASAAGDRAHEQFF.

The rearrangement uses TRBV28 and TRBJ1-1; D uncertain. The CDR3 covers 13 residues. CDR1 and CDR2 from the germline V gene are MDHEN and SYDVKM. The V and J ends lost 5 bases and 7 bases respectively, with 14 bases between them. In nucleotides, the CDR3 is TGTGCCAGCAGTCTTGCGGTTACTTATGAAGCTTTCTTT. It is translated as CASSLAVTYEAFF.

The rearrangement joins TRBV7-6 to TRBJ2-5; 14 nucleotides agree with TRBD2. The CDR3 sequence is 15 residues long. Germline V CDR1 and CDR2: SGHVS, FNYEAQ. Unmatched junction bases numbered 3, after V lost 5 bases and J lost 4 bases. The CDR3 loop reads CASSLGTSGRETQYF. In DNA form, the CDR3 reads TGTGCCAGCAGCCTTGGGACTAGCGGGAGAGAGACCCAGTACTTC.

This chain links TRBV19 with TRBJ2-2; D unresolved. Germline-derived CDR1 and CDR2 are LNHDA and SQIVND (reference sequence). This CDR3 region has 14 residues. Trimming pared 2 bases from V and 2 bases from J, leaving 6 bases between. CDR3 nucleotide sequence: TGTGCCAGTAGTATAACAGAAAACACCGGGGAGCTGTTTTTT. The encoded protein is CASSITENTGELFF.

CDR3 in DNA: TGCGCCAGCAGTAAGGACAGGGGTTTCCACGAGCAGTACTTC. Protein product: CASSKDRGFHEQYF. The chain uses TRBV10-1 and TRBJ2-7; 9 nucleotides align to TRBD1. Looked up from germline, CDR1 is WNHNN and CDR2 is SYGVQD (reference sequence). The CDR3 is 14 residues long. With 5 bases clipped from V and 5 bases from J, the junction kept 7 bases outside the gene matches.

This clone was seen more than once but under ten times. The chain employs TRBV6-5 and TRBJ2-2, with D tentatively TRBD2 (6 bases). The V end was cut by 2 bases, the J end by 5 bases, with 6 bases between. This CDR3 is built from 13 residues. Germline CDR1 MNHEY, CDR2 SVGAGI. Here the CDR3 reads CASSYGLTGELFF. CDR3 DNA sequence: TGTGCCAGCAGTTACGGACTAACCGGGGAGCTGTTTTTT.

This clone showed up just a few times. The V gene is TRBV6-5, the J gene TRBJ2-7; 7 positions agree with TRBD1. The CDR3 totals 13 residues. Trimming at V came to 6 bases and at J to 0 bases, leaving 2 bases not matched to a gene. Germline V gene sequence: CDR1 MNHEY, CDR2 SVGAGI. Here the CDR3 reads CASRGTASYEQYF. The CDR3 DNA reads as TGTGCCAGCAGGGGGACAGCCTCCTACGAGCAGTACTTC.

Remarks on this clone: The sample carries other DNA sequences with the same CDR3. The rearrangement uses TRBV7-6 and TRBJ1-3; the D is unclear. Germline loops: CDR1 SGHVS, CDR2 FNYEAQ. This CDR3 is built from 16 residues. Trimming stripped 0 bases from V and 0 bases from J, with 9 bases between. The CDR3 bases are TGTGCCAGCAGCTTAGCGCAGGCCAGCTCTGGAAACACCATATATTTT. It specifies CASSLAQASSGNTIYF.

This chain connects TRBV6-1 to TRBJ2-2; the D gene is possibly TRBD2 (6 bases). Trimming shortened V by 3 bases and J by 5 bases, and 13 bases separated the two germline ends. This CDR3 spans 15 amino acids. The germline gives CDR1 MNHNS, CDR2 SASEGT. The CDR3 region is CASSDRREWTGELFF. CDR3 DNA: TGTGCCAGCAGTGATAGACGGGAGTGGACCGGGGAGCTGTTTTTT.

The chain joins TRBV13 to TRBJ2-7; 12 bases match TRBD2. Unmatched junction bases numbered 1, after V lost 2 bases and J lost 2 bases. Germline CDR1 PRHDT, CDR2 FYEKMQ (reference sequence). The CDR3 runs 15 residues. This chain's CDR3 is CASSLRTSGAYEQYF. CDR3 DNA sequence: TGTGCCAGCAGCTTACGGACTAGCGGGGCCTACGAGCAGTACTTC.

The V and J genes are TRBV5-4 and TRBJ1-1, with D hard to call. V dropped 3 bases and J dropped 4 bases, with 10 bases sitting between them. This CDR3 has 13 amino acids. Germline CDR1 is SGHNT and CDR2 is YYREEE (reference sequence). CDR3 in DNA: TGTGCCAGCAGCTCGGGATGGGGCACTGAAGCTTTCTTT. It translates to CASSSGWGTEAFF.

The rearrangement links TRBV7-9 to TRBJ2-1; TRBD2 matches at 10 bases. Germline loops: CDR1 SEHNR, CDR2 FQNEAQ (reference sequence). The CDR3 has 14 residues. Germline trimming cut 2 bases from V and 5 bases from J; bases unmatched to any gene: 0. CDR3 coding DNA: TGTGCCAGCAGCTTACTAGCGGGGGACAATGAGCAGTTCTTC. This translates into CASSLLAGDNEQFF. The variable domain in full, with the rest retrieved from reference TRBV7-9 and TRBJ2-1, is DTGVSQNPRHKITKRGQNVTFRCDPISEHNRLYWYRQTLGQGPEFLTYFQNEAQLEKSRLLSDRFSAERPKGSFSTLEIQRTEQGDSAMYLCASSLLAGDNEQFFGPGTRLTVL.